This TCR beta chain was obtained from a study of blood T cell repertoires in COVID-19 (dated by TCRdb to about 2020). Regarding the research as a whole: Samples covering the acute and convalescent phases of COVID-19 were provided by collaborators in the United States, Italy and Spain. The material from the prospective study consisted of cDNA or gDNA derived from T cells, B-cell-depleted T cells, or PBMCs. Subjects who had been exposed to COVID-19, were actively infected with it, or had recovered from it provided the deeply sampled blood TCRbeta repertoires that made up the dataset. A freely available public database, intended as a resource for researchers studying the immune response to SARS-CoV-2, is where the repertoires were released. Where available, HLA class I and class II types were taken from metadata supplied by the sample provider and were not determined by assay-based typing. A de-identified subject ID, COVID-19 status, age in years and sex were almost always included in the sample metadata. The samples were drawn from the first 160 participants of the ongoing ImmuneRACE study and from 950 to 1,500 subjects provided by 6 global collaborators.

For this clone: Its recognized antigen is unknown. The record has no base qualities; no much larger clone is one base away.

Overall study outcomes, separate from this receptor: How much clinical and demographic metadata was included differed by source and by participant, and the metadata was provided uncurated.

Collaborating institutions collected whole blood in K2EDTA tubes following their own protocols. For TCRbeta analysis, collaborator samples were shipped as frozen whole blood, as isolated PBMCs, or as DNA extracted from either sample type. V drops 5 bases and J drops 0 bases, leaving 8 bases in between. Per the germline V gene, SGHNT is the CDR1 and YENEEA is the CDR2. Taken from cysteine to phenylalanine, the CDR3 has 13 residues. Here the CDR3 DNA is all that survives: 39 bases in frame from base 1. The immunoSEQ Assay, a bias-controlled multiplex PCR, was used to amplify TCRbeta CDR3 regions from genomic DNA. Per the source publication's procedure: Nucleated cell counts per sample were estimated from amplification of reference gene primers within the assay. To quantify the absolute abundance of each unique TCRbeta CDR3 rearrangement, sequence reads were collapsed and filtered. Productive Simpson clonality was computed per sample as the square root of Simpson's diversity index over productive rearrangements. The clones in this table, taken by TCRdb from immuneACCESS, are in-frame only. Not every clone is retained; where verified, under half of the shortfall comes from an unresolved V gene, and the cause of the rest is unknown. V and J calls and clone size are as listed in that table; D and trimming were resolved from the DNA. The sample includes 150,000 to 200,000 clones, with approximately 88% observed a single time. 5% of the sample comes from the top ten.

The sequenced sample was peripheral blood. The sequence links TRBV11-3 to TRBJ2-7, with no reliable assignment of the D segment. The receptor was isolated from a human donor in a cohort sampled during active COVID-19. For the CDR3, the sequence is CASSHRHSYEQYF. The bases read TGTGCCAGCAGCCACCGACACTCCTACGAGCAGTACTTC.